This TCR beta chain was observed in a study of shared clonotypes between healthy human individuals. General study points: Naive subsets generally exceeded memory subsets in estimated richness.

The germline V gene has CDR1 SGHRS and CDR2 YFSETQ. V dropped 5 bases and J dropped 4; count of bases not matched to a gene: 7. The CDR3 loop spans 14 amino acids. The CD4+ fraction was divided into a CD45RA+ naive subset and a CD45RA-negative memory subset. Of note for this clone: Its antigen is not identified.

The assay was immunoSEQ multiplex PCR, and TCRdb's table has in-frame clones only and misses some. The sample gives over 1.4 million clones, roughly 96% of which show up once; roughly 1.2% is in the top ten. The V gene is TRBV5-1, the J gene TRBJ2-3, with 7 bases aligning to TRBD2. Sequencing was done on a sample of naive CD4+ T cells sorted from blood. The subset denotes: CD45RA+ positively selected. The receptor comes from a man aged 25-45 years in good health. In DNA, the CDR3 is TGCGCCAGCAGGCGGAGCGCGGGAGCAGATACGCAGTATTTT. This encodes CASRRSAGADTQYF.